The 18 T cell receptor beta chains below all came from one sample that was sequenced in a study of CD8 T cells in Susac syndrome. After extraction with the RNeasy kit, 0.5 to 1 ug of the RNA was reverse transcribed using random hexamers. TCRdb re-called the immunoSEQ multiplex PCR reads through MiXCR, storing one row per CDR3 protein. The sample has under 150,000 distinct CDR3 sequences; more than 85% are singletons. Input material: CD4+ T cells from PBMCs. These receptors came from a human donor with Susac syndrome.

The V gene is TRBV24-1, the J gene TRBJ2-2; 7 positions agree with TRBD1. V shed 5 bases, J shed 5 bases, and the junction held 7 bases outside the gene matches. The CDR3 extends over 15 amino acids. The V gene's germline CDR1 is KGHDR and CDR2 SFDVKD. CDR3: CATSAQGVETGELFF. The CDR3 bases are TGTGCCACCAGTGCTCAGGGGGTAGAGACCGGGGAGCTGTTTTTT.

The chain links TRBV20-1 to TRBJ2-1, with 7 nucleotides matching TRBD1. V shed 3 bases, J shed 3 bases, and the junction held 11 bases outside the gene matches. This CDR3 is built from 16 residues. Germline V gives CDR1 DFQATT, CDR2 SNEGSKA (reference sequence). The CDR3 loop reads CSASVELTGNYNEQFF. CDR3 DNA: TGCAGTGCTAGCGTGGAATTGACAGGGAACTACAATGAGCAGTTCTTC.

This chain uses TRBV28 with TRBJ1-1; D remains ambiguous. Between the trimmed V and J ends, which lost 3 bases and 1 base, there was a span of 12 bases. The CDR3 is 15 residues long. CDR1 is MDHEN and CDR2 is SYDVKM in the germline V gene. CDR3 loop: CASSFGELRNTEAFF. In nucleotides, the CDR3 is TGTGCCAGCAGTTTCGGGGAACTCAGGAACACTGAAGCTTTCTTT.

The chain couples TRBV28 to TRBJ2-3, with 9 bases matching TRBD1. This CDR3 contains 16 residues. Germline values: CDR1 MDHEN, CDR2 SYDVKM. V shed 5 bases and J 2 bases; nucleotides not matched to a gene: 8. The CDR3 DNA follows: TGTGCCAGCAGTCTCCCCCGGGACAGGGACACAGATACGCAGTATTTT. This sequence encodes CASSLPRDRDTDTQYF.

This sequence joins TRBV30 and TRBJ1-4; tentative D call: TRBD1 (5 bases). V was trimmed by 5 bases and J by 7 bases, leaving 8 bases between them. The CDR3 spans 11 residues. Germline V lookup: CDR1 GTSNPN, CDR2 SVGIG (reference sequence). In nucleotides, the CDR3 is TGTGCCTGGGACAGTCGTGAAAAACTGTTTTTT. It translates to CAWDSREKLFF.

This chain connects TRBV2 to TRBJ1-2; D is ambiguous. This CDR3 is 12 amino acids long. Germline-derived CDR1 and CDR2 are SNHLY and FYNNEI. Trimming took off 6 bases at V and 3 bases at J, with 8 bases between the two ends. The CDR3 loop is CASRQSDYGYTF. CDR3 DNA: TGTGCCAGCAGACAGTCCGACTATGGCTACACCTTC.

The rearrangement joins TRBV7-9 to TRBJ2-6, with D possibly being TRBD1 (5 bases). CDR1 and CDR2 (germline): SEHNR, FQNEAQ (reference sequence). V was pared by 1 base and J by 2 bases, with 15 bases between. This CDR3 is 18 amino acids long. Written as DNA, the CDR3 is TGTGCCAGCAGCTTAGGTCTATGGGGCGGAGCTGGGGCCAACGTCCTGACTTTC. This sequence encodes CASSLGLWGGAGANVLTF.

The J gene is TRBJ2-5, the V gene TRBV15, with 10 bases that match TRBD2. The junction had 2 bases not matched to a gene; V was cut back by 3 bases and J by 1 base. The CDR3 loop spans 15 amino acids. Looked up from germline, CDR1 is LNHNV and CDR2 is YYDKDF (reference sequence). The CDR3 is CATSRSGGAQETQYF. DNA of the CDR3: TGTGCCACCAGCAGGAGCGGGGGGGCCCAAGAGACCCAGTACTTC.

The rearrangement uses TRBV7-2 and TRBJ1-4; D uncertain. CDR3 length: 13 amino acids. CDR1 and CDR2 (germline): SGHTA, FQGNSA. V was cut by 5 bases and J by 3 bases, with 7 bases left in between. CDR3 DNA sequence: TGTGCCAGCAGCCAAGACTCTAATGAAAAACTGTTTTTT. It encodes CASSQDSNEKLFF.

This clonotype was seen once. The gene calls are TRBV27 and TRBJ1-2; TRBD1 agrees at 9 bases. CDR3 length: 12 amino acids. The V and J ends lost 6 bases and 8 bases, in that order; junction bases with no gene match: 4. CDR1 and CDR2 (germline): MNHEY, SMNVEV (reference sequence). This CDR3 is CASRQGALGYTF. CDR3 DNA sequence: TGTGCCAGCAGACAGGGGGCTTTGGGCTACACCTTC.

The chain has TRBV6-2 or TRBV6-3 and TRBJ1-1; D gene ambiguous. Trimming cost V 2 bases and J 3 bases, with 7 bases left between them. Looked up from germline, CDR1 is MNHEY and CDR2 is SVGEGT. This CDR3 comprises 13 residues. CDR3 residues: CASSYEGDTEAFF. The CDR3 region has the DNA TGTGCCAGCAGTTACGAAGGTGACACTGAAGCTTTCTTT.

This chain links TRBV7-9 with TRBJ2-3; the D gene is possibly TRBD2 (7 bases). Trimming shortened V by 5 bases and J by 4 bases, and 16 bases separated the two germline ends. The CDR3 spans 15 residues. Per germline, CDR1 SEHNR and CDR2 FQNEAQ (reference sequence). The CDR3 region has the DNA TGTGCCAGCAGCGAGAGACTAGGGGGGGCAGATACGCAGTATTTT. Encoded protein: CASSERLGGADTQYF.

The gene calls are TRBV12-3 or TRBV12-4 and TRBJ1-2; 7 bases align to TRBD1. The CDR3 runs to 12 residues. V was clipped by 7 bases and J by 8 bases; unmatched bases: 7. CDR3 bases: TGTGCCAGCACCTCCACAGGGGTCGGCTACACCTTC. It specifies CASTSTGVGYTF.

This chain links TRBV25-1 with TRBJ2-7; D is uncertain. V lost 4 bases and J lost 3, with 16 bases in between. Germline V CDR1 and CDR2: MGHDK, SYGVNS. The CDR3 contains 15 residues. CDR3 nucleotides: TGTGCCAGCAGTGCCTCGGGTGGCGGCAGCTACGAGCAGTACTTC. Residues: CASSASGGGSYEQYF.

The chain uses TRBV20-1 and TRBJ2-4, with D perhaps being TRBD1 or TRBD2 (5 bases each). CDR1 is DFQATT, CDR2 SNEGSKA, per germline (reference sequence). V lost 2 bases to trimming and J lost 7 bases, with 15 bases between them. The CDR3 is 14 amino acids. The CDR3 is CSARPTDRDNIQYF. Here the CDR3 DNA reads TGCAGTGCTAGACCCACTGACCGGGACAACATTCAGTACTTC.

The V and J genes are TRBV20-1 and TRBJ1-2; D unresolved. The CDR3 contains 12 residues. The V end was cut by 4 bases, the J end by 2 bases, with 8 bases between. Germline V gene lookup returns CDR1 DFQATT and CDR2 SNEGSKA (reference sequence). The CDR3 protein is CSAITANYGYTF. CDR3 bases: TGCAGTGCTATAACAGCAAACTATGGCTACACCTTC.

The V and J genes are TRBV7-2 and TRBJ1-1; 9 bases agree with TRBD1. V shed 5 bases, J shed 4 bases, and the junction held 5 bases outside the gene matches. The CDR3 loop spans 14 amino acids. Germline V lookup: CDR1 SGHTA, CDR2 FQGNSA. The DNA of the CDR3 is TGTGCCAGCAGCCCACAGGGGGCTGGCACTGAAGCTTTCTTT. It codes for CASSPQGAGTEAFF.

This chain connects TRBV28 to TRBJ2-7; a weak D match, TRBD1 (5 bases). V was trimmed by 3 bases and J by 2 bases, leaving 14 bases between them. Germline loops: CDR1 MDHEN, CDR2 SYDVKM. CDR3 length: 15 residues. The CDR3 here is CASSFGAGIPYEQYF. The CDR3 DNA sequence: TGTGCCAGCAGTTTTGGGGCAGGGATCCCCTACGAGCAGTACTTC.